The entry that follows covers one T cell receptor beta chain sequence. This sample is part of a study of control samples from healthy donors and cancer patients. Profiled with immunoSEQ multiplex PCR; TCRdb holds only in-frame clones, not every one. The sample carries roughly 140,000 clones, roughly nine tenths recorded once. Sequencing was carried out using blood. The clonotype comes from a man under 40 in good health.

CDR3 in amino acids: CASSQVQGYTGELFF. The CDR3 DNA sequence: TGCGCCAGCAGCCAAGTACAGGGATACACCGGGGAGCTGTTTTTT. The chain uses TRBV5-1 and TRBJ2-2, with D possibly matching TRBD1 (6 bases). The CDR3 sequence is 15 residues long. Germline V CDR1 and CDR2: SGHRS, YFSETQ. The V gene lost 4 bases and the J gene lost 3 bases, with 13 bases spanning the gap.